This T cell receptor (beta chain) was documented in a study of cytomegalovirus exposure and HLA in healthy donors. The donors were members of the validation cohort comprising some 130 subjects, separate from the approximately 670-subject first cohort. The CDR3 has 15 amino acids. In germline, CDR1 is SGHVS, CDR2 FNYEAQ. The V gene end was trimmed by 4 bases and the J gene end by 3 bases; junction bases not matched to a gene: 9. Some clones are missing from TCRdb's copy, which holds only in-frame ones; the method was immunoSEQ multiplex PCR. The sample carries about 170,000 clones, roughly 86% recorded once.

The rearrangement uses TRBV7-6 and TRBJ2-7; 7 bases map to TRBD1. Sequencing was carried out using PBMCs. This clonotype originated in a man aged 18-30 years in good health and CMV-seropositive. The CDR3 coding sequence is TGTGCCAGCAGCTCCCGGACAGGTGGAATCTACGAGCAGTACTTC. It yields the protein CASSSRTGGIYEQYF.